This T cell receptor beta chain is from a study of blood T cell repertoires in COVID-19. Study-level background: COVID-19 samples, acute and convalescent, were from the United States, Italy and Spain. PBMCs, B-cell-depleted T cells, or T cells provided the cDNA or gDNA that made up the material.

Original handling: Reference gene primers were amplified, and this amplification served to estimate nucleated cell counts. Clones were sequenced by immunoSEQ multiplex PCR, and TCRdb holds only the in-frame ones, with some missing. Clonal size and the V and J genes are those of that table, whereas D and trimming came from the DNA. The sample lists 150,000 to 170,000 clones, approximately 84% seen once, with around 8% in the top ten. Trimming removed 5 bases from V and 4 bases from J, with 17 bases in between. From germline, CDR1 is LNHDA and CDR2 SQIVND (reference sequence). This CDR3 has 15 residues. Seattle patient enrollment occurred during active infection, with longitudinal follow-up thereafter.

The source of this sequence is a woman aged 55-69 years with COVID-19, enrolled during active disease. This chain links TRBV19 with TRBJ1-1; D not resolved. What was sequenced was peripheral blood. The CDR3 sequence: CASSSRPGLGTEAFF. The CDR3 DNA is TGTGCCAGTAGTTCCCGACCGGGATTGGGCACTGAAGCTTTCTTT.